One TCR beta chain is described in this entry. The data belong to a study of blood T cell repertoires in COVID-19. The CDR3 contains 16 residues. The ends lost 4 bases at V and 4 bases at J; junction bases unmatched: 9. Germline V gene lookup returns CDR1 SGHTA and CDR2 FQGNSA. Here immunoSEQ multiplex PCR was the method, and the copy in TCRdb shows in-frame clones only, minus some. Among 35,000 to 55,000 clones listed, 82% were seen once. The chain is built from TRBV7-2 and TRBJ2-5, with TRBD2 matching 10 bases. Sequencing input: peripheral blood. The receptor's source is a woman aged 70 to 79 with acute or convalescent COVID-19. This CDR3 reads CASSYIAGGWGETQYF. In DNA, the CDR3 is TGTGCCAGCAGCTATATAGCGGGAGGATGGGGAGAGACCCAGTACTTC.